The rows below give T cell receptor beta chains drawn from one sample of a study of T cells after yellow fever vaccination. In TCRdb, the 5' RACE reads were re-called with MiXCR into one record per CDR3 protein. The data contain 250,000 or so distinct CDR3 sequences, about 7% of them seen just once; the ten biggest clones take up over 0.65%. The sequenced sample was CD4+ T cells sorted from PBMCs, obtained 15 days after the yellow fever booster vaccination. Receptor source: a man between 25 and 39 years old who received the YFV17D yellow fever vaccine. The CDR3 runs from the conserved cysteine through the conserved F or W. Clone size, where shown, is once, few, many, or a class for clones that have expanded.

v_call: TRBV5-1; clone_size: many; cdr3_aa: CASSPAGTSGETQYF
v_call: TRBV7-2; clone_size: NA; cdr3_aa: CASSLVIAGSYEQYF
v_call: TRBV21-1; clone_size: many; cdr3_aa: CASSHLIGAPYYNEQFF
v_call: TRBV29-1; clone_size: many; cdr3_aa: CSVAYSRATGELFF
v_call: TRBV3-1; clone_size: many; cdr3_aa: CASSRGGVEQYF
v_call: TRBV7-2; clone_size: many; cdr3_aa: CASSLEVWGETQYF
v_call: TRBV24-1; clone_size: many; cdr3_aa: CATSDSGLAGGGRYEQYF
v_call: TRBV7-2; clone_size: few; cdr3_aa: CASSSAAVNTEAFF
v_call: TRBV27; clone_size: many; cdr3_aa: CASSYRGGPGYTF
v_call: TRBV4-3; clone_size: few; cdr3_aa: CASSQRWENTEAFF
v_call: TRBV28; clone_size: few; cdr3_aa: CASSSISSGSSYEQYF
v_call: TRBV20-1; clone_size: many; cdr3_aa: CATPKGDTQYF
v_call: TRBV27; clone_size: many; cdr3_aa: CASRRAGSSYEQYF
v_call: TRBV3-1; clone_size: NA; cdr3_aa: CASSQYGPSYEQYF
v_call: TRBV7-2; clone_size: NA; cdr3_aa: CASSPTGTGGSPLHF
v_call: TRBV5-1; clone_size: few; cdr3_aa: CASRRLALQETQYF
v_call: TRBV7-3; clone_size: few; cdr3_aa: CASSLGPPGLPRAGELFF
v_call: TRBV5-1; clone_size: many; cdr3_aa: CASSPGTSGIYEQYF